These T cell receptor beta chains were read from a single sample in a study of identical twins. TCRdb reprocessed the 5' RACE reads via MiXCR and lists one record per CDR3 protein. The table lists approximately 350,000 distinct CDR3 sequences, 9% to 15% of them singletons, with just over 7% in the top ten. The same specimen was also included in a second study, on yellow fever vaccine responses in identical twins.

The sequenced sample consisted of CD8+ T cells sorted from blood. These receptors all come from a young woman in good health. The CDR3 runs from the conserved cysteine through the conserved F or W. Each record gives: V gene, D gene, J gene, CDR3 length, clone size, CDR3 DNA, CDR3 protein. The D gene is left open where the match is weak. Not every row has a clone size; where given, it reads once, few, many or a size class.

V gene: TRBV12-3/TRBV12-4
D gene: -
J gene: TRBJ2-3
CDR3 length: 15
clone size: -
CDR3 DNA: TGTGCCAGCAGTCCCCCCGGCGGCGGCACAGATACGCAGTATTTT
CDR3 protein: CASSPPGGGTDTQYF

V gene: TRBV12-3/TRBV12-4
D gene: -
J gene: TRBJ1-5
CDR3 length: 11
clone size: few
CDR3 DNA: TGTGCCAGCAGCACGGCAGGGCCCCAGCATTTT
CDR3 protein: CASSTAGPQHF

V gene: TRBV6-1
D gene: -
J gene: TRBJ2-7
CDR3 length: 15
clone size: -
CDR3 DNA: TGTGCCAGCAGTGAATTTGGGTTCCCGGCCTACGAGCAGTACTTC
CDR3 protein: CASSEFGFPAYEQYF

V gene: TRBV7-3
D gene: TRBD2
J gene: TRBJ2-5
CDR3 length: 15
clone size: -
CDR3 DNA: TGTGCCAGCAGCTTAACGGGCGGGAGGCAAGAGACCCAGTACTTC
CDR3 protein: CASSLTGGRQETQYF

V gene: TRBV15
D gene: -
J gene: TRBJ2-5
CDR3 length: 15
clone size: few
CDR3 DNA: TGTGCCACCAGCAGAGAATCAAGCGGCGGGGAGACCCAGTACTTC
CDR3 protein: CATSRESSGGETQYF

V gene: TRBV11-3
D gene: -
J gene: TRBJ2-1
CDR3 length: 13
clone size: -
CDR3 DNA: TGTGCCAGCAGCTTAGTCGGGTCCAATGAGCAGTTCTTC
CDR3 protein: CASSLVGSNEQFF

V gene: TRBV7-9
D gene: TRBD1
J gene: TRBJ2-7
CDR3 length: 14
clone size: -
CDR3 DNA: TGTGCCAGCAGCAACGGGGACAGAACCTACGAGCAGTACTTC
CDR3 protein: CASSNGDRTYEQYF

V gene: TRBV20-1
D gene: -
J gene: TRBJ2-2
CDR3 length: 14
clone size: few
CDR3 DNA: TGCAGTGCTAGAGATTTGGGGGACACCGGGGAGCTGTTTTTT
CDR3 protein: CSARDLGDTGELFF

V gene: TRBV20-1
D gene: TRBD2
J gene: TRBJ2-2
CDR3 length: 16
clone size: -
CDR3 DNA: TGCAGTGCTAGAGATTCCCAGGGAGGGGACACCGGGGAGCTGTTTTTT
CDR3 protein: CSARDSQGGDTGELFF

V gene: TRBV11-2
D gene: TRBD2
J gene: TRBJ2-1
CDR3 length: 18
clone size: few
CDR3 DNA: TGTGCCAGCAGCTACCAACAAGTGACTAGCGGGGCCCACTATGAGCAGTTCTTC
CDR3 protein: CASSYQQVTSGAHYEQFF

V gene: TRBV5-1
D gene: -
J gene: TRBJ1-2
CDR3 length: 12
clone size: -
CDR3 DNA: TGCGCCAGCAGCTTGGCAGGGCATGGCTACACCTTC
CDR3 protein: CASSLAGHGYTF

V gene: TRBV6-5
D gene: -
J gene: TRBJ2-2
CDR3 length: 14
clone size: many
CDR3 DNA: TGTGCCAGCAGTTACTCGGGAGGTACCGGGGAGCTGTTTTTT
CDR3 protein: CASSYSGGTGELFF

V gene: TRBV7-9
D gene: TRBD2
J gene: TRBJ2-1
CDR3 length: 14
clone size: -
CDR3 DNA: TGTGCCAGCAGCGACCCGGGACTACCTAATGAGCAGTTCTTC
CDR3 protein: CASSDPGLPNEQFF

V gene: TRBV13
D gene: -
J gene: TRBJ2-1
CDR3 length: 16
clone size: -
CDR3 DNA: TGTGCCAGCAGCCCCAACCGGGCGGATCGGTGGGATGAGCAGTTCTTC
CDR3 protein: CASSPNRADRWDEQFF

V gene: TRBV10-2
D gene: -
J gene: TRBJ1-2
CDR3 length: 12
clone size: -
CDR3 DNA: TGCGCCAGCAGTGAGCAGGGCCGGGGCTACACCTTC
CDR3 protein: CASSEQGRGYTF

V gene: TRBV5-5
D gene: TRBD2
J gene: TRBJ2-3
CDR3 length: 15
clone size: few
CDR3 DNA: TGTGCCAGCAGCCTCCCTAGCGGGAGCGCAGATACGCAGTATTTT
CDR3 protein: CASSLPSGSADTQYF

V gene: TRBV7-8
D gene: TRBD2
J gene: TRBJ2-3
CDR3 length: 15
clone size: few
CDR3 DNA: TGTGCCAGCAGCTATATAGCGGGGGGGACAGATACGCAGTATTTT
CDR3 protein: CASSYIAGGTDTQYF

V gene: TRBV7-9
D gene: -
J gene: TRBJ2-4
CDR3 length: 15
clone size: many
CDR3 DNA: TGTGCCAGCAGCCAGGACAGGGAGGGCAAAAACATTCAGTACTTC
CDR3 protein: CASSQDREGKNIQYF

V gene: TRBV5-1
D gene: TRBD2
J gene: TRBJ2-1
CDR3 length: 16
clone size: -
CDR3 DNA: TGCGCCAGCAGCCAGAGTGGGACTAGCGGGCGAAATGAGCAGTTCTTC
CDR3 protein: CASSQSGTSGRNEQFF

V gene: TRBV6-1
D gene: -
J gene: TRBJ2-1
CDR3 length: 15
clone size: few
CDR3 DNA: TGTGCCAGCAGTGAATTGGGGGACCCCTACAATGAGCAGTTCTTC
CDR3 protein: CASSELGDPYNEQFF

V gene: TRBV7-9
D gene: -
J gene: TRBJ2-4
CDR3 length: 13
clone size: few
CDR3 DNA: TGTGCCAGCAGCTACCCAGGGTATGACATTCAGTACTTC
CDR3 protein: CASSYPGYDIQYF

V gene: TRBV9
D gene: TRBD2
J gene: TRBJ2-1
CDR3 length: 15
clone size: few
CDR3 DNA: TGTGCCAGCAGCGTTTCGCTAGCGGGAGATGGTGAGCAGTTCTTC
CDR3 protein: CASSVSLAGDGEQFF

V gene: TRBV7-9
D gene: -
J gene: TRBJ1-1
CDR3 length: 12
clone size: -
CDR3 DNA: TGTGCCAGCAGCCGCCGGGGCACTGAAGCTTTCTTT
CDR3 protein: CASSRRGTEAFF

V gene: TRBV15
D gene: -
J gene: TRBJ1-2
CDR3 length: 13
clone size: many
CDR3 DNA: TGTGCCACCAGCGCGGCAGGGAATTATGGCTACACCTTC
CDR3 protein: CATSAAGNYGYTF

V gene: TRBV4-1
D gene: TRBD2
J gene: TRBJ2-2
CDR3 length: 15
clone size: few
CDR3 DNA: TGCGCCAGCAGCCAGGAGCGGGGGAACACCGGGGAGCTGTTTTTT
CDR3 protein: CASSQERGNTGELFF

V gene: TRBV9
D gene: TRBD2
J gene: TRBJ2-1
CDR3 length: 15
clone size: -
CDR3 DNA: TGTGCCAGCGGATTAGCGGGAGGAACCTACAATGAGCAGTTCTTC
CDR3 protein: CASGLAGGTYNEQFF

V gene: TRBV29-1
D gene: TRBD1
J gene: TRBJ2-5
CDR3 length: 17
clone size: few
CDR3 DNA: TGCAGCGTTGGGGGGTGGTATAGAGACAGGGGGCTAGAGACCCAGTACTTC
CDR3 protein: CSVGGWYRDRGLETQYF

V gene: TRBV6-2/TRBV6-3
D gene: TRBD2
J gene: TRBJ2-3
CDR3 length: 18
clone size: -
CDR3 DNA: TGTGCCAGCAGTTACGAAGTCGGACTAGCGGGGGACACAGATACGCAGTATTTT
CDR3 protein: CASSYEVGLAGDTDTQYF

V gene: TRBV4-2
D gene: TRBD2
J gene: TRBJ2-5
CDR3 length: 17
clone size: few
CDR3 DNA: TGTGCCAGCAGCCGAGCAATAGCGGGGGGTTGGGGGGAGACCCAGTACTTC
CDR3 protein: CASSRAIAGGWGETQYF

V gene: TRBV4-1
D gene: -
J gene: TRBJ1-1
CDR3 length: 15
clone size: many
CDR3 DNA: TGCGCCAGCGCGGATTTTGGCCCGGGGGACACTGAAGCTTTCTTT
CDR3 protein: CASADFGPGDTEAFF

V gene: TRBV24-1
D gene: TRBD2
J gene: TRBJ2-1
CDR3 length: 16
clone size: -
CDR3 DNA: TGTGCCACCCCAATTGGCTGCGGGAGTGAGGACAATGAGCAGTTCTTC
CDR3 protein: CATPIGCGSEDNEQFF

V gene: TRBV2
D gene: TRBD1
J gene: TRBJ1-6
CDR3 length: 13
clone size: many
CDR3 DNA: TGTGCCAGCGAGGGACAGTATAATTCACCCCTCCACTTT
CDR3 protein: CASEGQYNSPLHF

V gene: TRBV4-2
D gene: -
J gene: TRBJ1-3
CDR3 length: 16
clone size: -
CDR3 DNA: TGTGCCAGCAGCCAAGATTGGGGAGATCCTGGAAACACCATATATTTT
CDR3 protein: CASSQDWGDPGNTIYF

V gene: TRBV28
D gene: -
J gene: TRBJ2-3
CDR3 length: 12
clone size: few
CDR3 DNA: TGTGCCAGCAGTTTCGGGTCAGATACGCAGTATTTT
CDR3 protein: CASSFGSDTQYF

V gene: TRBV7-9
D gene: -
J gene: TRBJ2-5
CDR3 length: 16
clone size: once
CDR3 DNA: TGTGCCAGCGATCAGCTTACTCCCGAGGGGCAAGAGACCCAGTACTTC
CDR3 protein: CASDQLTPEGQETQYF

V gene: TRBV29-1
D gene: -
J gene: TRBJ2-5
CDR3 length: 16
clone size: few
CDR3 DNA: TGCAGCGTTGAAGATCCCCAGGACAACTACCAAGAGACCCAGTACTTC
CDR3 protein: CSVEDPQDNYQETQYF

V gene: TRBV24-1
D gene: -
J gene: TRBJ2-1
CDR3 length: 12
clone size: few
CDR3 DNA: TGTGCCACCAGTGACCCATGGAATGAGCAGTTCTTC
CDR3 protein: CATSDPWNEQFF

V gene: TRBV15
D gene: -
J gene: TRBJ2-5
CDR3 length: 17
clone size: -
CDR3 DNA: TGTGCCACCAGCAGAGAGTTTGGGGCTAGGGCAGGGGAGACCCAGTACTTC
CDR3 protein: CATSREFGARAGETQYF

V gene: TRBV24-1
D gene: TRBD2
J gene: TRBJ2-3
CDR3 length: 15
clone size: -
CDR3 DNA: TGTGCCACCCGGTCCGGGACTAGCGTAGCAGATACGCAGTATTTT
CDR3 protein: CATRSGTSVADTQYF

V gene: TRBV19
D gene: -
J gene: TRBJ1-1
CDR3 length: 13
clone size: -
CDR3 DNA: TGTGCCAGTAGTATAGGTCCTAGCACTGAAGCTTTCTTT
CDR3 protein: CASSIGPSTEAFF

V gene: TRBV21-1
D gene: -
J gene: TRBJ2-5
CDR3 length: 16
clone size: few
CDR3 DNA: TGTGCCAGCAGCAAAAGACGGGCAAACACCCAAGAGACCCAGTACTTC
CDR3 protein: CASSKRRANTQETQYF

V gene: TRBV6-5
D gene: -
J gene: TRBJ2-3
CDR3 length: 15
clone size: -
CDR3 DNA: TGTGCCAGCAGTTACTCACCAACTAGCACAGATACGCAGTATTTT
CDR3 protein: CASSYSPTSTDTQYF

V gene: TRBV20-1
D gene: -
J gene: TRBJ2-2
CDR3 length: 13
clone size: few
CDR3 DNA: TGCAGTGCTGTCGGGGCTGACACCGGGGAGCTGTTTTTT
CDR3 protein: CSAVGADTGELFF

V gene: TRBV14
D gene: TRBD2
J gene: TRBJ2-1
CDR3 length: 18
clone size: few
CDR3 DNA: TGTGCCAGCAGCCACCAGACTAGCGGGAGCTTGCCCTACAATGAGCAGTTCTTC
CDR3 protein: CASSHQTSGSLPYNEQFF

V gene: TRBV7-9
D gene: -
J gene: TRBJ2-7
CDR3 length: 15
clone size: many
CDR3 DNA: TGTGCCAGCAGCGCACCGACGGCCACCTCTTACGAGCAGTACTTC
CDR3 protein: CASSAPTATSYEQYF

V gene: TRBV12-3/TRBV12-4
D gene: -
J gene: TRBJ2-5
CDR3 length: 16
clone size: -
CDR3 DNA: TGTGCCAGCAGTTTAGGGGTGGTGGGGGGCCGGGAGACCCAGTACTTC
CDR3 protein: CASSLGVVGGRETQYF

V gene: TRBV7-9
D gene: -
J gene: TRBJ1-2
CDR3 length: 14
clone size: few
CDR3 DNA: TGTGCCAGCAGCCCTTTGGGAGGGGCCTATGGCTACACCTTC
CDR3 protein: CASSPLGGAYGYTF

V gene: TRBV7-9
D gene: TRBD2
J gene: TRBJ2-7
CDR3 length: 13
clone size: -
CDR3 DNA: TGTGCCAGCAGCCGAGCGGGGGACCACGAGCAGTACTTC
CDR3 protein: CASSRAGDHEQYF

V gene: TRBV28
D gene: -
J gene: TRBJ2-3
CDR3 length: 14
clone size: -
CDR3 DNA: TGTGCCAGCTCTAGGGGGGGCCTCCCAGATACGCAGTATTTT
CDR3 protein: CASSRGGLPDTQYF

V gene: TRBV7-6
D gene: TRBD2
J gene: TRBJ2-2
CDR3 length: 16
clone size: few
CDR3 DNA: TGTGCCAGCAGCCTCGGTAGCGGGGGGGGCACCGGGGAGCTGTTTTTT
CDR3 protein: CASSLGSGGGTGELFF

V gene: TRBV6-4
D gene: -
J gene: TRBJ2-1
CDR3 length: 14
clone size: -
CDR3 DNA: TGTGCCAGCAGTGAGTTTAGGGACGCGGATGAGCAGTTCTTC
CDR3 protein: CASSEFRDADEQFF

V gene: TRBV5-6
D gene: -
J gene: TRBJ2-1
CDR3 length: 13
clone size: -
CDR3 DNA: TGTGCCAGCAGCTTGGGAAGTACACATGAGCAGTTCTTC
CDR3 protein: CASSLGSTHEQFF

V gene: TRBV3-1
D gene: TRBD1
J gene: TRBJ2-5
CDR3 length: 17
clone size: few
CDR3 DNA: TGTGCCAGCAGCCGTAGTCGACAGGGCGGCTTAACGGTACTCCAGTACTTC
CDR3 protein: CASSRSRQGGLTVLQYF